This TCR beta chain is from a study of patients and donors after allogeneic stem cell transplantation (dated by TCRdb to 2018 to 2021). The germline V gene specifies SGHVS as CDR1 and FNYEAQ as CDR2. V gives up 3 bases and J gives up 4 bases, and the segment between their germline ends measures 16 bases. The CDR3 starts with the cysteine, ends with the phenylalanine, and has 16 residues. This entry keeps only the CDR3 DNA: 48 bases, framed from base 1. With regard to this clonotype: The specificity of this receptor is unknown. Per-base qualities were not stored, and no clone one base away is much larger.

The library was obtained by RT-PCR. TCRdb shows the sequencer as NextSeq 550. TCRdb reran the public reads through fastp at Q25 and MiXCR, keeping productive beta chains. Each CDR3 protein appears once, grouped with its most common genes and DNA. The sample table shows about a million distinct CDR3 sequences, and around 17% are seen once. 5% to 6.5% of the sample is held by the ten biggest clonotypes. The sample comprised blood, either unsorted or a sorted T cell fraction (not recorded which). The TCR sequence derives from a human donor who was either an allogeneic HSCT recipient or a stem cell or donor lymphocyte infusion donor (not recorded which). It is not recorded whose cells these are; they may come from a transplant donor. The chain employs TRBV7-6 and TRBJ1-5; a tentative D call is TRBD1 (6 bases match). This receptor carries the CDR3 CASSLKSGGRNQPQHF. The nucleotide sequence reads TGTGCCAGCAGCTTGAAGTCTGGGGGCAGAAATCAGCCCCAGCATTTT.